A single sample gave rise to the 20 T cell receptor beta chains below, sequenced in a study of blood T cell repertoires in COVID-19. Assay: immunoSEQ multiplex PCR; the TCRdb copy retains only in-frame clones and omits some. The sample lists roughly 500,000 clones, 70% to 90% occurring once. Input material: peripheral blood. These receptors were taken from a human donor in a cohort sampled during active COVID-19.

This clone appeared once. The J gene is TRBJ1-5, the V gene TRBV6-5; 8 nucleotides match TRBD1. J gave up 6 bases and V 6 bases, and 4 bases lay outside the gene matches. Germline CDR1 MNHEY, CDR2 SVGAGI. The CDR3 is 13 amino acids. The CDR3 sequence is CASSDRGSQPQHF. As DNA, the CDR3 is TGTGCCAGCAGCGACAGGGGAAGTCAGCCCCAGCATTTT.

The rearrangement joins TRBV5-1 to TRBJ2-7; D is unclear. V was shortened by 3 bases and J by 4 bases, with 17 bases between the two germline ends. CDR1 and CDR2 from the germline V gene are SGHRS and YFSETQ. The CDR3 contains 15 residues. Written as DNA, the CDR3 is TGCGCCAGCAGCTCGGCAGGTAGTGGCCGATACGAGCAGTACTTC. This gives the protein CASSSAGSGRYEQYF.

On this clone: Additional DNA sequences in this sample encode the identical CDR3. The chain employs TRBV20-1 and TRBJ2-7; TRBD1 matches 7 bases. The CDR3 length is 11 residues. From germline, CDR1 is DFQATT and CDR2 SNEGSKA (reference sequence). J gave up 4 bases and V 6 bases, and 3 bases lay outside the gene matches. CDR3 residues: CSASRGYEQYF. CDR3 DNA: TGCAGTGCGTCCAGGGGGTACGAGCAGTACTTC.

This clone was recorded only once. The rearrangement joins TRBV9 to TRBJ2-2; 11 bases agree with TRBD2. V shed 0 bases and J 3 bases; nucleotides not matched to a gene: 7. Germline V gene data show CDR1 as SGDLS and CDR2 as YYNGEE. The CDR3 has 18 residues. Here the CDR3 reads CASSVAPSGRPHTGELFF. The CDR3 nucleotides are TGTGCCAGCAGCGTAGCCCCTAGCGGGAGGCCGCACACCGGGGAGCTGTTTTTT.

This clone turned up a few times. The rearrangement joins TRBV13 to TRBJ1-5, with 8 positions matching TRBD1. With V trimmed by 2 bases and J by 5 bases, 2 bases remained unmatched. The CDR3 sequence is 14 residues long. Germline V gives CDR1 PRHDT, CDR2 FYEKMQ (reference sequence). CDR3 DNA sequence: TGTGCCAGCAGCTTAATACAGGGGGATCAGCCCCAGCATTTT. This sequence encodes CASSLIQGDQPQHF.

Regarding this clone: This sample also contains other DNA sequences that code for the same CDR3. The chain employs TRBV9 and TRBJ1-1, with D uncertain. The CDR3 runs 13 residues. Looked up from germline, CDR1 is SGDLS and CDR2 is YYNGEE. Trimming pared 2 bases from V and 2 bases from J, leaving 7 bases between. CDR3 DNA sequence: TGTGCCAGCAGCGTCGGAGCAAACACTGAAGCTTTCTTT. This encodes CASSVGANTEAFF.

The CDR3 here is CASSLRSMTGGATEAFF. CDR3 DNA: TGCGCCAGCAGCCTCCGATCAATGACAGGGGGGGCCACTGAAGCTTTCTTT. The chain carries TRBV5-1 and TRBJ1-1, with 9 nucleotides matching TRBD1. Losses at the gene ends were 4 bases for V and 4 bases for J; bases not matched to a gene: 14. Germline lookup yields CDR1 SGHRS and CDR2 YFSETQ. The CDR3 extends over 17 amino acids.

As to this clone: One end of the junction is discordant with germline, which a read error may explain. This chain connects TRBV19 to TRBJ2-4; TRBD2 aligns across 8 bases. The CDR3 totals 13 residues. Germline CDR1 and CDR2: LNHDA and SQIVND (reference sequence). Here the CDR3 DNA reads TGTGCCAGTAGTATCAGCATGACTAGCGAGAAGCACTTC. It is translated as CASSISMTSEKHF.

This clone was seen a single time. This chain links TRBV19 with TRBJ1-4; D is possibly TRBD1 (6 bases). This CDR3 spans 15 amino acids. V lost 5 bases, J lost 1 base, and 11 bases lay in between. CDR1 is LNHDA, CDR2 SQIVND, per germline (reference sequence). The DNA for the CDR3 is TGTGCCAGTAGTTCTTCAGGGGTAACTAATGAAAAACTGTTTTTT. The encoded protein is CASSSSGVTNEKLFF.

This clone was seen just once. The chain has TRBV14 and TRBJ2-7, with D possibly matching TRBD1 (5 bases). V dropped 4 bases and J dropped 5 bases, with 15 bases sitting between them. The CDR3 contains 14 residues. Germline CDR1 and CDR2: SGHDN and FVKESK. The DNA for the CDR3 is TGTGCCAGCAGCCGATCGACAGTGGGTAACGAGCAGTACTTC. It encodes CASSRSTVGNEQYF.

The V and J genes are TRBV10-3 and TRBJ2-5; D is unresolved. Trimming took off 4 bases at V and 5 bases at J, with 14 bases between the two ends. Germline CDR1 ENHRY, CDR2 SYGVKD. There are 14 residues in the CDR3. The CDR3 here is CAISVALAPETQYF. The CDR3 region has the DNA TGTGCCATCAGTGTTGCCTTAGCTCCTGAGACCCAGTACTTC.

The rearrangement joins TRBV28 to TRBJ1-2; D perhaps matches TRBD1 (6 bases). CDR3 size: 14 residues. CDR1 is MDHEN, CDR2 SYDVKM, per germline. The germline V and J ends were trimmed by 7 bases and 3 bases, with 15 bases remaining between them. The CDR3 nucleotides read TGTGCCAGCACGAGTGGGGGCGCGGACTATGGCTACACCTTC. It specifies CASTSGGADYGYTF.

The chain has TRBV28 and TRBJ2-3; a possible D gene is TRBD1 (6 bases). The CDR3 is 14 amino acids. CDR1 is MDHEN, CDR2 SYDVKM, per germline. V was cut by 2 bases and J by 6 bases, with 12 bases left in between. The CDR3 DNA reads as TGTGCCAGCAGTTTACCTACAGGGCCCGATACGCAGTATTTT. Its protein is CASSLPTGPDTQYF.

This chain joins TRBV10-3 and TRBJ1-1; 7 positions match TRBD1. The V segment lost 2 bases and the J segment 3 bases; nucleotides outside the gene matches: 9. This CDR3 spans 16 amino acids. Germline V gene lookup returns CDR1 ENHRY and CDR2 SYGVKD. The CDR3 spells CAISETNRGPDTEAFF. CDR3 nucleotides: TGTGCCATCAGTGAGACGAACAGGGGCCCAGACACTGAAGCTTTCTTT.

The V call is TRBV5-1, the J call TRBJ1-2; D call uncertain. The CDR3 length is 13 residues. Per germline, CDR1 SGHRS and CDR2 YFSETQ. V lost 5 bases, J lost 2 bases, and 10 bases lay in between. CDR3 DNA: TGCGCCAGCAGTGTAGACACCAACTATGGCTACACCTTC. Translation: CASSVDTNYGYTF.

The chain links TRBV5-1 to TRBJ2-2; 7 bases are a match to TRBD2. This CDR3 region has 16 residues. The ends lost 0 bases at V and 0 bases at J; junction bases unmatched: 2. From germline, CDR1 is SGHRS and CDR2 YFSETQ. The CDR3 DNA is TGCGCCAGCAGCTTGGTTCTAGCGGCGAACACCGGGGAGCTGTTTTTT. Encoded protein: CASSLVLAANTGELFF.

The chain couples TRBV28 to TRBJ1-5; TRBD1 agrees at 10 bases. J was trimmed by 7 bases and V by 5 bases; bases with no gene match: 8. CDR1 and CDR2 from the germline V gene are MDHEN and SYDVKM. There are 15 residues in the CDR3. The chain's CDR3 is CASSPQDRGLQPQHF. CDR3 nucleotide sequence: TGTGCCAGCAGTCCCCAAGACAGGGGGCTACAGCCCCAGCATTTT. The full variable domain, with the rest looked up from reference TRBV28 and TRBJ1-5, is DVKVTQSSRYLVKRTGEKVFLECVQDMDHENMFWYRQDPGLGLRLIYFSYDVKMKEKGDIPEGYSVSREKKERFSLILESASTNQTSMYLCASSPQDRGLQPQHFGDGTRLSIL.

J is TRBJ1-3 and V is TRBV6-2 or TRBV6-3; D gene uncertain. Per the germline V gene, CDR1 is MNHEY and CDR2 is SVGEGT. Trimming took 0 bases from V and 4 from J, leaving 7 bases between them. The CDR3 loop spans 14 amino acids. The CDR3 here is CASSYSNKGNTIYF. CDR3 coding DNA: TGTGCCAGCAGTTACTCTAACAAGGGAAACACCATATATTTT.

This chain joins TRBV6-5 and TRBJ2-5; TRBD1 might be the D (6 bases). Germline V gives CDR1 MNHEY, CDR2 SVGAGI. Trimming removed 6 bases from V and 5 bases from J, with 19 bases in between. The CDR3 contains 15 residues. The CDR3 bases are TGTGCCAGCAGGATCGGACAGAGCGGACGGGAGACCCAGTACTTC. It specifies CASRIGQSGRETQYF.

The V gene is TRBV6-5, the J gene TRBJ1-1; 9 bases fit TRBD1. The CDR3 is 13 residues long. The J segment lost 7 bases and the V segment lost 7 bases, leaving 7 bases of the junction unmatched. CDR1 MNHEY and CDR2 SVGAGI come from the germline V gene. The CDR3 DNA sequence: TGTGCCAGCATCAGGACAGGGGTGGATGAAGCTTTCTTT. This encodes CASIRTGVDEAFF.